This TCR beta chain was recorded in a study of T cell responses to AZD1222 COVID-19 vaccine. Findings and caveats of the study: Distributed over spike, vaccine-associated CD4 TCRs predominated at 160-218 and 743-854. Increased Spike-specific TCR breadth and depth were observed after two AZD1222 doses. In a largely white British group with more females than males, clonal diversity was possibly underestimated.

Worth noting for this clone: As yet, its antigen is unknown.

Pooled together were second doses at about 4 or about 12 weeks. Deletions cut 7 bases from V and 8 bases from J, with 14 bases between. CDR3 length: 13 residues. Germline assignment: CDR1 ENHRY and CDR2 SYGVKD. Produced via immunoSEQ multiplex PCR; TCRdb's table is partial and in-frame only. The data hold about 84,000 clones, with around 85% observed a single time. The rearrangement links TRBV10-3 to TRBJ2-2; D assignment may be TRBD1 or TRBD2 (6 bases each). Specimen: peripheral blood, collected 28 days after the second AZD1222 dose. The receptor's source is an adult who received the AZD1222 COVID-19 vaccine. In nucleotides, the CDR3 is TGTGCCATCAACGGAGAGGGGGGTGGGGAGCTGTTTTTT. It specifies CAINGEGGGELFF.